This T cell receptor (beta chain) originates from a study of regulatory T cells in long-lasting Graves disease. Study-level findings and limits: Favoring TRBV28, TRBJ1-2 and TRBJ2-5 was a feature seen in persistent disease.

Building the TCR beta libraries relied on iRepertoire HTBI primers, and CDR3 regions underwent Arm-PCR. One entry per CDR3 protein results from TCRdb running MiXCR on the multiplex PCR reads. The table has hundreds of thousands of distinct CDR3 sequences, roughly 16% seen once. The V gene lost 4 bases and the J gene lost 0 bases, with 14 bases spanning the gap. The CDR3 consists of 15 residues. Germline V gene lookup returns CDR1 SGDLS and CDR2 YYNGEE. As for this clonotype: The antigen remains unidentified.

Time point described: newly diagnosed GD, antithyroid drugs for less than 3 months. PBMCs were the source of the RNA used for TCR sequencing. The data were also submitted as part of a second study, on T cells in Graves' hyperthyroidism and ophthalmopathy. That source notes: If no ophthalmopathy progression occurred within 18 months, Graves' hyperthyroidism was stable. Criteria for exclusion of patients were uncontrolled infection, other autoimmune disease, pregnancy or lactation.

V and J are TRBV9 and TRBJ2-7; D is possibly TRBD1 (6 bases). This specimen was peripheral blood mononuclear cells (PBMCs), taken at new diagnosis, from a patient treated with antithyroid drugs. The clonotype originates from a woman aged 35-65 years with Graves disease. The CDR3 DNA reads TGTGCCAGCAGCTCCGGACAGTCGAACTCCTACGAGCAGTACTTC. Amino acids: CASSSGQSNSYEQYF.